A selection of T cell receptor beta chains follows, all from one sample in a study of T-cell reconstitution after alpha-beta-depleted transplantation in children. TCRdb fed the PCR reads into MiXCR, producing one record per CDR3 protein. Of approximately 230,000 distinct CDR3 sequences detected, 20% to 30% appear once; the ten largest clones hold about 5%. The sequences come from PBMCs, mostly from graft donor cells, collected 360 days after TCRalphabeta/CD19-depleted stem cell transplant. Receptors were obtained from a female patient aged 2-9 years who had a stem cell transplant for congenital amegakaryocytic thrombocytopenia, so the T cells may come from the graft donor. Both conserved end residues are part of each CDR3. D genes are given only for firm matches. Size values are once, few and many counts, or a class for expanded clones, and some rows have none.

j_gene,d_gene,v_gene,abundance,CDR3aa,CDR3nt
TRBJ1-2,NA,TRBV6-5,few,CASSYQFRGATFYGYTF,TGTGCCAGCAGTTACCAGTTTAGGGGGGCGACCTTCTATGGCTACACCTTC
TRBJ2-3,NA,TRBV4-1,few,CASSSDGGSTDTQYF,TGCGCCAGCAGCTCAGACGGAGGTAGCACAGATACGCAGTATTTT
TRBJ2-7,TRBD2,TRBV6-1,many,CASSKGLAGAVHEQYF,TGTGCCAGCAGTAAGGGACTAGCGGGAGCTGTCCACGAGCAGTACTTC
TRBJ2-7,TRBD1,TRBV4-3,few,CASSQDGTVYEQYF,TGCGCCAGCAGCCAAGATGGGACAGTCTACGAGCAGTACTTC
TRBJ2-1,NA,TRBV5-1,many,CASSFRSSYNEQFF,TGCGCCAGCAGCTTCCGGAGCTCCTACAATGAGCAGTTCTTC
TRBJ2-3,NA,TRBV2,few,CASSEFFTDTQYF,TGTGCCAGCAGTGAATTCTTCACAGATACGCAGTATTTT
TRBJ2-7,NA,TRBV29-1,few,CSVRTEYSYEQYF,TGCAGCGTGCGGACGGAATACTCCTACGAGCAGTACTTC
TRBJ1-5,TRBD1,TRBV12-3/TRBV12-4,few,CASTFGAGGQPQHF,TGTGCCAGCACTTTCGGGGCAGGGGGTCAGCCCCAGCATTTT
TRBJ2-1,NA,TRBV29-1,many,CSVGHTGTFEQFF,TGCAGCGTGGGACACACGGGGACGTTTGAGCAGTTCTTC
TRBJ2-5,NA,TRBV7-2,NA,CASSPGYETQYF,TGTGCCAGCTCTCCGGGCTATGAGACCCAGTACTTC
TRBJ2-2,NA,TRBV6-2/TRBV6-3,NA,CASSSRDRPNTGELFF,TGTGCCAGCAGCTCTAGGGACCGCCCGAACACCGGGGAGCTGTTTTTT
TRBJ1-5,TRBD1,TRBV7-2,few,CASSSGTGREQPQHF,TGTGCCAGCAGCTCCGGGACAGGGAGGGAACAGCCCCAGCATTTT
TRBJ1-4,NA,TRBV29-1,many,CSGYDEKLFF,TGCAGCGGGTACGATGAAAAACTGTTTTTT
TRBJ2-3,NA,TRBV3-1,few,CASSEVRAGSDTQYF,TGTGCCAGCAGCGAAGTGAGGGCCGGCTCAGATACGCAGTATTTT
TRBJ2-7,NA,TRBV12-3/TRBV12-4,few,CASSLQFGTYEQYF,TGTGCCAGCAGTTTACAATTCGGCACCTACGAGCAGTACTTC
TRBJ2-3,NA,TRBV29-1,NA,CSVERELVGDTQYF,TGCAGCGTTGAGAGGGAGTTGGTCGGAGATACGCAGTATTTT
TRBJ2-3,TRBD2,TRBV28,few,CASGLAGVTDTQYF,TGTGCCAGCGGACTAGCGGGAGTCACAGATACGCAGTATTTT
TRBJ2-1,NA,TRBV27,few,CASSPVGTYNEQFF,TGTGCCAGCTCTCCTGTGGGGACCTACAATGAGCAGTTCTTC
TRBJ1-1,NA,TRBV20-1,few,CSARSGRWFGNTEAFF,TGCAGTGCTAGAAGTGGGCGTTGGTTTGGGAACACTGAAGCTTTCTTT
TRBJ2-2,TRBD2,TRBV12-3/TRBV12-4,many,CASSLGREGTGELFF,TGTGCCAGCAGTTTGGGGCGGGAGGGCACCGGGGAGCTGTTTTTT
TRBJ2-2,TRBD1,TRBV20-1,NA,CSARGDRGPGELFF,TGCAGTGCTAGAGGGGACAGGGGGCCCGGGGAGCTGTTTTTT
TRBJ2-7,TRBD2,TRBV29-1,few,CSVAKGLAGGEQYF,TGCAGCGTTGCAAAGGGACTAGCGGGAGGAGAGCAGTACTTC
TRBJ1-5,NA,TRBV12-3/TRBV12-4,NA,CASSFAGSTDTQHF,TGTGCCAGCAGTTTCGCCGGCAGCACAGATACGCAGCATTTT
TRBJ1-6,TRBD1,TRBV12-3/TRBV12-4,NA,CASSRQGTSLPLHF,TGTGCCAGCAGTAGACAGGGGACCTCGCTCCCCCTCCACTTT
TRBJ2-3,NA,TRBV3-1,many,CASSQAGNTDTQYF,TGTGCCAGCAGCCAGGCGGGGAACACAGATACGCAGTATTTT
TRBJ2-7,TRBD2,TRBV7-3,NA,CASSPGLAGGPDEQYF,TGTGCCAGCAGCCCGGGACTAGCGGGAGGGCCTGACGAGCAGTACTTC
TRBJ1-1,NA,TRBV4-1,few,CASSLNAKGGNTEAFF,TGCGCCAGCAGCCTCAACGCCAAGGGAGGTAACACTGAAGCTTTCTTT
TRBJ2-3,NA,TRBV12-3/TRBV12-4,NA,CASRVGGPYTDTQYF,TGTGCCAGCAGGGTCGGGGGGCCGTACACAGATACGCAGTATTTT